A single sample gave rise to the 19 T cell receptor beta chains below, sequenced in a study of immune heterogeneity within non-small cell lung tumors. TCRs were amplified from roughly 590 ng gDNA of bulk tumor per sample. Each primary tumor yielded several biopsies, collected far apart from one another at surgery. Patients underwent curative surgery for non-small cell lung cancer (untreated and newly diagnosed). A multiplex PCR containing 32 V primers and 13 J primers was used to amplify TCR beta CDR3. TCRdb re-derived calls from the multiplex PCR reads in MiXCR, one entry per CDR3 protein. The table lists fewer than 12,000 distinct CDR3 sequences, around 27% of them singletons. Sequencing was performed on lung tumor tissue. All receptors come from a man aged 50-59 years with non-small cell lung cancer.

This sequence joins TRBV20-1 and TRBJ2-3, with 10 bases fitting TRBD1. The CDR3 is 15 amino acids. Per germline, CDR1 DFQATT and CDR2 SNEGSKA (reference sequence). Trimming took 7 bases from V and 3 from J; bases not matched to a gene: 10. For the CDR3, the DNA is TGCAGTGATACCAAGCGGGACAGGGGTACAGATACGCAGTATTTT. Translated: CSDTKRDRGTDTQYF.

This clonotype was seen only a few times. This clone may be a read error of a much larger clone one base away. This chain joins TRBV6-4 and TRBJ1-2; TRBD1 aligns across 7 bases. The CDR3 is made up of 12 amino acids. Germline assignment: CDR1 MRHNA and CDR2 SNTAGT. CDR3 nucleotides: TGTGCCAGCAGGACAGGGCTTTATGGCTACTCCTTC. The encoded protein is CASRTGLYGYSF.

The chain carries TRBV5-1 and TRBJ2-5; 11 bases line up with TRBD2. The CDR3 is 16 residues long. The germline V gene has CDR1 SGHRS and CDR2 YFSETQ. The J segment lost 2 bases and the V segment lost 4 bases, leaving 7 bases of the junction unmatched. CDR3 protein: CASSHGTSGFQETQYF. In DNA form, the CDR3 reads TGCGCCAGCAGCCACGGGACTAGCGGTTTTCAAGAGACCCAGTACTTC.

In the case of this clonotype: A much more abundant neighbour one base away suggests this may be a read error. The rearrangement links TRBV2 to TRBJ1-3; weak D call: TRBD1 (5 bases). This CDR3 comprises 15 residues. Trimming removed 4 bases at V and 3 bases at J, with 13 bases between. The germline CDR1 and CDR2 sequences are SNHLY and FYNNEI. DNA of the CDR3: TGTGCCAGCAGTGTCGGGGGGGTTCTTGGAAACACCATATATTTT. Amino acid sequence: CASSVGGVLGNTIYF.

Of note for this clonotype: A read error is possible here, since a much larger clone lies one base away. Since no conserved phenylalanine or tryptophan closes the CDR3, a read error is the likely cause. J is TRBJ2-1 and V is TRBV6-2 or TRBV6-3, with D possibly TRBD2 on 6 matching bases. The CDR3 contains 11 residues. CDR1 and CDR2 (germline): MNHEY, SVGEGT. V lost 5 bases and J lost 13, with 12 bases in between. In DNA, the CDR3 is TGTGCCAGCAGTCGCTCGGGACTTCAGTTCTTA. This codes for CASSRSGLQFL.

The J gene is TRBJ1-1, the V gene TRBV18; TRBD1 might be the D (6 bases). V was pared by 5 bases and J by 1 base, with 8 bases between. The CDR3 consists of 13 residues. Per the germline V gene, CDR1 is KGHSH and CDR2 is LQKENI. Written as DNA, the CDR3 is TGTGCCAGCTCAGTAGGGGGGAACACTGAAGCTTTCTTT. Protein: CASSVGGNTEAFF.

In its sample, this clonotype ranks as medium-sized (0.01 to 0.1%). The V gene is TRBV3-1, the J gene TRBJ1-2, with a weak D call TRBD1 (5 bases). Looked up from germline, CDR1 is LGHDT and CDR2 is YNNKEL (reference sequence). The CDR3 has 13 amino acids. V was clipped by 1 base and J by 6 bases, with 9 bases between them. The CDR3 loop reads CASSQGQGNGYTF. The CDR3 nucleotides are TGTGCCAGCAGCCAAGGCCAGGGTAATGGCTACACCTTC. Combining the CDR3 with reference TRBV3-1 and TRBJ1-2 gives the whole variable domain DTAVSQTPKYLVTQMGNDKSIKCEQNLGHDTMYWYKQDSKKFLKIMFSYNNKELIINETVPNRFSPKSPDKAHLNLHINSLELGDSAVYFCASSQGQGNGYTFGSGTRLTVV.

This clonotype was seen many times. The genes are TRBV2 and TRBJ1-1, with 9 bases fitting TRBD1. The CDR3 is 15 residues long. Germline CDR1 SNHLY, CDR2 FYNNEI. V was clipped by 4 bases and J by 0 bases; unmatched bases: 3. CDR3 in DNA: TGTGCCAGCAGTGGCGGGACAGGGATGAACACTGAAGCTTTCTTT. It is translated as CASSGGTGMNTEAFF.

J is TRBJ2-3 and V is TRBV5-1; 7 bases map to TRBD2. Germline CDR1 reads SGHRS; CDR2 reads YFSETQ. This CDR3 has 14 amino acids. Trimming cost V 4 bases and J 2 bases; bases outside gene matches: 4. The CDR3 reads CASSNGLVTDTQYF. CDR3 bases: TGCGCCAGCAGCAATGGACTAGTCACAGATACGCAGTATTTT.

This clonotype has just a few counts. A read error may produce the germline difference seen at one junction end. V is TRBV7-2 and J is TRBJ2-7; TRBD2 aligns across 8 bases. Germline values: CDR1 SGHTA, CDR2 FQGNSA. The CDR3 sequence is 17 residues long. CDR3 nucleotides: TGTGCCAGCAGCGACCGCGTTGTTAGCGGGACAAGCTACGAGCAGCACTTC. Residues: CASSDRVVSGTSYEQHF.

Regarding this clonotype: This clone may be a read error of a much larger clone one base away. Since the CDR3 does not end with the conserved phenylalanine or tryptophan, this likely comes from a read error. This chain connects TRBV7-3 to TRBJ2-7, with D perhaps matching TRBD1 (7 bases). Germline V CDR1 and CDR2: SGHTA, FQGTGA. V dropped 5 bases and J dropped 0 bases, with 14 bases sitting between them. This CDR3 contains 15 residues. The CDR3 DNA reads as TGTGCCAGCAGCCCGCAGGGGGGAGGCTCCTACGAGCAGTACTAC. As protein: CASSPQGGGSYEQYY.

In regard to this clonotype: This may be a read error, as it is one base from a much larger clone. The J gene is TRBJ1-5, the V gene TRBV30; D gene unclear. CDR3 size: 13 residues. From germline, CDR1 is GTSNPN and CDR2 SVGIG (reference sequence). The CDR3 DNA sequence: TGTGCCTGGAGTTGGGAGAGCAATAAGCCCCAGCATTTT. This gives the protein CAWSWESNKPQHF.

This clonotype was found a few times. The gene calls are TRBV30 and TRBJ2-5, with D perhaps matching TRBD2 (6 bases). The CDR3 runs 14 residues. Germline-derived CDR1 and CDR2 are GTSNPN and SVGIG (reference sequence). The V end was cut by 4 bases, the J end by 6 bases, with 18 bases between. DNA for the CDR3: TGTGCCTGGACCAATGGAGGGAGTATTCAGACCCAGTACTTC. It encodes CAWTNGGSIQTQYF.

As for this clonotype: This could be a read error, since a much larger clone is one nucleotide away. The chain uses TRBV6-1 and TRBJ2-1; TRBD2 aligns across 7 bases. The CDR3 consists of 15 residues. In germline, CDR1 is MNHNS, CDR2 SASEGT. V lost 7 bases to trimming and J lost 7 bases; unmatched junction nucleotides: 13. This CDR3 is CASIPDGGYRNEQFF. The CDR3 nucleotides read TGTGCCAGCATTCCCGACGGGGGGTATCGAAATGAGCAGTTCTTC.

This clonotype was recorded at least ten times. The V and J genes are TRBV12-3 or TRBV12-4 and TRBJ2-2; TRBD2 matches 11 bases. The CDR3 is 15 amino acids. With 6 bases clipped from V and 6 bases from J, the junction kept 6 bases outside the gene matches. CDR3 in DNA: TGTGCCAGCAGGCCGATAGCGGGGGGGGCCGGGGAGCTGTTTTTT. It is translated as CASRPIAGGAGELFF.

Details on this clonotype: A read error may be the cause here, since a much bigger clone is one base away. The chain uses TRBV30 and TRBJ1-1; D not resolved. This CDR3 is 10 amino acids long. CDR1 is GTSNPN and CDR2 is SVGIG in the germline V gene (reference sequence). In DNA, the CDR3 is TGTGCCTGGGGTTACACTGAAGTTTTCTTT. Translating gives CAWGYTEVFF.

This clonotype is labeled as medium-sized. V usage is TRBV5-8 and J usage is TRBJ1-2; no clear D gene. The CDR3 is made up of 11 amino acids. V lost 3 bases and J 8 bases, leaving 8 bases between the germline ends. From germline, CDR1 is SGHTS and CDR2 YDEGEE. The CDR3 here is CASSSGIGYTF. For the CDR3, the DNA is TGTGCCAGCAGCTCCGGGATAGGCTACACCTTC.

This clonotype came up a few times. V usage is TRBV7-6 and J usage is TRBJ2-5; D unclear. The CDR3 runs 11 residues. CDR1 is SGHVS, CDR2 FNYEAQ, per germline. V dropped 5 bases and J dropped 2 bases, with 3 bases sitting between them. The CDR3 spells CASSIQETQYF. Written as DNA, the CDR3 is TGTGCCAGCAGCATACAAGAGACCCAGTACTTC.

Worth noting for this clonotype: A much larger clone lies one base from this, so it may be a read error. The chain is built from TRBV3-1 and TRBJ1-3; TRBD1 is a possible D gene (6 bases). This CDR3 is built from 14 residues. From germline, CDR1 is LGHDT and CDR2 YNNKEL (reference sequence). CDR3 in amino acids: CDSSPRTEGNTIYF. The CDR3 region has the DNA TGTGACAGCAGCCCCCGGACAGAAGGAAACACCATATATTTT.